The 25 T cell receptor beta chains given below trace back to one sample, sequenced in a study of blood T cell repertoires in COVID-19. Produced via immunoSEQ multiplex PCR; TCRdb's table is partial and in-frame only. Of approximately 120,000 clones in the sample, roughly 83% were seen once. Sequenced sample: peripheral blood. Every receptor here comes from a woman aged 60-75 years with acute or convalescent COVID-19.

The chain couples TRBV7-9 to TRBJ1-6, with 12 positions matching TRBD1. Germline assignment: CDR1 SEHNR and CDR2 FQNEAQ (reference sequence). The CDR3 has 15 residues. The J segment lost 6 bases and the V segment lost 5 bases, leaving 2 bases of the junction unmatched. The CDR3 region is CASSRGQGANSPLHF. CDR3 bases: TGTGCCAGCAGCCGGGGACAGGGGGCTAATTCACCCCTCCACTTT.

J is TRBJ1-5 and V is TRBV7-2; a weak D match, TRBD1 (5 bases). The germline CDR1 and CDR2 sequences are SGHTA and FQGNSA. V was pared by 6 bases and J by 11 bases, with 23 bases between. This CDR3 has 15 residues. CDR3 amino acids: CASSGGGSVFGAQHF. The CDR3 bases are TGTGCCAGCAGTGGGGGGGGTTCCGTCTTTGGTGCCCAGCATTTT.

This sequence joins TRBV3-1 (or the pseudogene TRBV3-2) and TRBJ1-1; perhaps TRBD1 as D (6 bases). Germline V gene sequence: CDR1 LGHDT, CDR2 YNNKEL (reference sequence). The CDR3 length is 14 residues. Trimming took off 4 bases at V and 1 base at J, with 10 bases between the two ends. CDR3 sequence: CASSPDSANTEAFF. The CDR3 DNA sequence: TGTGCCAGCAGCCCGGACAGCGCGAACACTGAAGCTTTCTTT.

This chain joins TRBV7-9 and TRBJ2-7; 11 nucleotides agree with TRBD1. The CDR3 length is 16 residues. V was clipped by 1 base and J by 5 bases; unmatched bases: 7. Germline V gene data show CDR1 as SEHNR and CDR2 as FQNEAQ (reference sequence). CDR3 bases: TGTGCCAGCAGCTTAGGGGACAGGGGGAGAAGAAACGAGCAGTACTTC. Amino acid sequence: CASSLGDRGRRNEQYF.

The CDR3 protein is CASTLRGKGQGQADTQYF. CDR3 nucleotides: TGTGCCAGTACCCTCCGAGGGAAGGGACAGGGTCAAGCAGATACGCAGTATTTT. This sequence joins TRBV19 and TRBJ2-3, with 9 positions matching TRBD1. Unmatched junction bases numbered 18, after V lost 7 bases and J lost 4 bases. This CDR3 region has 18 residues. Germline V lookup: CDR1 LNHDA, CDR2 SQIVND (reference sequence).

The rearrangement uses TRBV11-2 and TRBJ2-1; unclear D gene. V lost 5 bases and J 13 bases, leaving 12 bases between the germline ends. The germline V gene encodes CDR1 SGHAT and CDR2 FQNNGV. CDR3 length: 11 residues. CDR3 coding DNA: TGTGCCAGCAGCCCGAGCGTTGAACAGTTCTTC. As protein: CASSPSVEQFF.

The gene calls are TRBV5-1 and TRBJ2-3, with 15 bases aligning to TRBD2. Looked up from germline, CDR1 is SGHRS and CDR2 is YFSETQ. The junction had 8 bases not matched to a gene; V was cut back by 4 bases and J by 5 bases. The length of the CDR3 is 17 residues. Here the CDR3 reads CASSRTSGGEVVDTQYF. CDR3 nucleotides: TGCGCCAGCAGCCGGACTAGCGGGGGGGAAGTCGTAGATACGCAGTATTTT.

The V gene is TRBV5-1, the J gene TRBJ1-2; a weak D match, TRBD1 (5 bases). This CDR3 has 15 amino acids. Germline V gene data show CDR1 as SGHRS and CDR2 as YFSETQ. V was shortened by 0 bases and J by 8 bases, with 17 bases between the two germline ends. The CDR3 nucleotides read TGCGCCAGCAGCTTGGGGGGCCCAGGTGGAGAAGGCTACACCTTC. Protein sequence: CASSLGGPGGEGYTF.

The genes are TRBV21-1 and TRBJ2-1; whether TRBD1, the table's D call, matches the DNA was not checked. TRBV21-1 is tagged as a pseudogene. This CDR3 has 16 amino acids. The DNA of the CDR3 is TGTGCCAGCAGCGCCCGAAGGGGGTCCGCCTACAATGAGCAGTTCTTC. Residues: CASSARRGSAYNEQFF.

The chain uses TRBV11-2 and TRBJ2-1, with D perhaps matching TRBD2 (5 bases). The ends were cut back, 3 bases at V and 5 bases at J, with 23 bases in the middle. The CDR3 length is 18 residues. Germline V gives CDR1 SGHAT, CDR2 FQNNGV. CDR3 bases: TGTGCCAGCAGCTTCCGAATGTCCCGGGGTCCTAGGGACAATGAGCAGTTCTTC. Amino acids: CASSFRMSRGPRDNEQFF.

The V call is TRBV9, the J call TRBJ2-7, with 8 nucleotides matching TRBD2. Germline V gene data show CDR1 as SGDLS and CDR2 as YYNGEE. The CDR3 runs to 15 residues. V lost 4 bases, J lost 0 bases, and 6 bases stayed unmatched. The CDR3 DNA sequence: TGTGCCAGCAGCTTGGGTAGCGGGGCCTCCTACGAGCAGTACTTC. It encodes CASSLGSGASYEQYF.

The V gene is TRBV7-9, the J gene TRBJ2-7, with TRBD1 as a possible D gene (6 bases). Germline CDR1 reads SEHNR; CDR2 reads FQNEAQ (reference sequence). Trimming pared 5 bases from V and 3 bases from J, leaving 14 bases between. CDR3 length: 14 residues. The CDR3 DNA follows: TGTGCCAGCAGCAAACAGGGTCCTGGCTACGAGCAGTACTTC. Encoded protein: CASSKQGPGYEQYF. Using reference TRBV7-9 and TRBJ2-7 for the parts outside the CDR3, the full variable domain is DTGVSQNPRHKITKRGQNVTFRCDPISEHNRLYWYRQTLGQGPEFLTYFQNEAQLEKSRLLSDRFSAERPKGSFSTLEIQRTEQGDSAMYLCASSKQGPGYEQYFGPGTRLTVT.

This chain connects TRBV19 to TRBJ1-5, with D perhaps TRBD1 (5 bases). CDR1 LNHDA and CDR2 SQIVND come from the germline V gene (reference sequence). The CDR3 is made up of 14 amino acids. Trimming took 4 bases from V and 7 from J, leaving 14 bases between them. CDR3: CASSSGQGGQPQHF. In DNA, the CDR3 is TGTGCCAGTAGTAGCGGCCAGGGTGGACAGCCCCAGCATTTT. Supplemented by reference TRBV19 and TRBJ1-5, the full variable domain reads DGGITQSPKYLFRKEGQNVTLSCEQNLNHDAMYWYRQDPGQGLRLIYYSQIVNDFQKGDIAEGYSVSREKKESFPLTVTSAQKNPTAFYLCASSSGQGGQPQHFGDGTRLSIL.

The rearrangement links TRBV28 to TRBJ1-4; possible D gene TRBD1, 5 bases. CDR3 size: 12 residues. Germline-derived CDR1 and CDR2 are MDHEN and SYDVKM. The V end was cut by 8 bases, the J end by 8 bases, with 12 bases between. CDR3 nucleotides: TGTGCCAGCCGAGTAAAGGGGGAAAAACTGTTTTTT. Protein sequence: CASRVKGEKLFF.

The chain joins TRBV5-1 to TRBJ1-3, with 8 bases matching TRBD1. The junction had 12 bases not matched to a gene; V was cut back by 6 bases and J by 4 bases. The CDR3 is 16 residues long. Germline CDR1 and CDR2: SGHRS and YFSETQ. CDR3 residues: CASTSTGASTGNTIYF. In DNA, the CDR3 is TGCGCCAGCACATCGACAGGGGCATCGACCGGAAACACCATATATTTT.

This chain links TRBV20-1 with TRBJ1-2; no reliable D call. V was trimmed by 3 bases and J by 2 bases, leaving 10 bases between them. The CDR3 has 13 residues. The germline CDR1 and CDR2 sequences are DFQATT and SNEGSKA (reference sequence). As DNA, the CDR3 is TGCAGTGCTAGTGCCAGCGTCAACTATGGCTACACCTTC. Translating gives CSASASVNYGYTF.

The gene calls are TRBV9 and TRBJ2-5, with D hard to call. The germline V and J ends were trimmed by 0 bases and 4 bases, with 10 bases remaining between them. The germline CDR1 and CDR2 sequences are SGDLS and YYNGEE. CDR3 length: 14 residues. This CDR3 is CASSVDPTGETQYF. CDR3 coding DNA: TGTGCCAGCAGCGTAGATCCTACGGGAGAGACCCAGTACTTC.

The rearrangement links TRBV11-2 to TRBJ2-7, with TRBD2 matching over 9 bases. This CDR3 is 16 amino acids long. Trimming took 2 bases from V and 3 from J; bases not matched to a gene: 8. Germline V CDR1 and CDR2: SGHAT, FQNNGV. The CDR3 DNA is TGTGCCAGCAGCTTATTTGCTAGCGGGACGTACTACGAGCAGTACTTC. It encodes CASSLFASGTYYEQYF. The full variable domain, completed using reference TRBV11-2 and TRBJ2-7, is EAGVAQSPRYKIIEKRQSVAFWCNPISGHATLYWYQQILGQGPKLLIQFQNNGVVDDSQLPKDRFSAERLKGVDSTLKIQPAKLEDSAVYLCASSLFASGTYYEQYFGPGTRLTVT.

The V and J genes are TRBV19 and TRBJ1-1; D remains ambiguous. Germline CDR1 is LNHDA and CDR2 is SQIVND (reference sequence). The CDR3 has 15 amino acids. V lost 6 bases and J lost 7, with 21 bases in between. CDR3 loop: CASSPREPLRIEAFF. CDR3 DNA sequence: TGTGCCAGTAGCCCCCGGGAACCCTTACGGATTGAAGCTTTCTTT.

The CDR3 nucleotides read TGTGCCTGGAGTCCCCCGACAGCTAATCAGCCCCAGCATTTT. Protein product: CAWSPPTANQPQHF. The chain joins TRBV30 to TRBJ1-5, with a tentative D call TRBD1 (5 bases). V lost 2 bases and J lost 4, with 12 bases in between. This CDR3 has 14 amino acids. Germline CDR1 is GTSNPN and CDR2 is SVGIG (reference sequence).

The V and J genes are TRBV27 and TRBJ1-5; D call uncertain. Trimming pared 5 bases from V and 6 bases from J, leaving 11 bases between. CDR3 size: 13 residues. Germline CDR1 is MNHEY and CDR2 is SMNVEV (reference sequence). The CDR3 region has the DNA TGTGCCAGCAGTAGTCAGGCCCGTCAGCCCCAGCATTTT. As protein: CASSSQARQPQHF.

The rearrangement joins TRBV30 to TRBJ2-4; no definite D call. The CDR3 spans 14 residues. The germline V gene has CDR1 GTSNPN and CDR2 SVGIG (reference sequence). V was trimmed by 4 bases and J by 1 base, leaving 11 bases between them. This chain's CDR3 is CAWNGPSAKNIQYF. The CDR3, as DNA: TGTGCCTGGAATGGTCCGAGCGCCAAAAACATTCAGTACTTC.

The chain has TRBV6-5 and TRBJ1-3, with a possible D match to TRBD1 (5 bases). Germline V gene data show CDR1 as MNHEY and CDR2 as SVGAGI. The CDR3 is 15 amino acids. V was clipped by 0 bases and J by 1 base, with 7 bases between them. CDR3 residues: CASSYSGGSGNTIYF. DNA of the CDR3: TGTGCCAGCAGTTACTCCGGGGGGTCTGGAAACACCATATATTTT.

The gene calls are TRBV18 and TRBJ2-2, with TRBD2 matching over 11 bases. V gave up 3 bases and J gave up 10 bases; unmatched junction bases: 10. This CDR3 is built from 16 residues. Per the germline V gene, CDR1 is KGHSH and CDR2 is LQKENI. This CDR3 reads CASSPTSGTIRPELFF. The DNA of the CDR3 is TGTGCCAGCTCACCGACTAGCGGGACTATCAGGCCGGAGCTGTTTTTT.

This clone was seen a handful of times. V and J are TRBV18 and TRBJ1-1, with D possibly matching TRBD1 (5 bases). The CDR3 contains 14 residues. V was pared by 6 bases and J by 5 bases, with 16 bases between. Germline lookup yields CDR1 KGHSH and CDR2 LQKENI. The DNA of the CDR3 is TGTGCCAGCTCGCAATCAGGGCCAGGTACTGAAGCTTTCTTT. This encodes CASSQSGPGTEAFF.